The present entry profiles one T cell receptor (beta chain) with its context. Data came from immunoSEQ multiplex PCR; TCRdb stores just in-frame clones and leaves some out. The table has approximately 20,000 clones, 70% seen once. This sample was taken from a study of STAT5B mutations in CD4+ large granular lymphocyte leukemia. Germline CDR1 reads MGHRA; CDR2 reads YSYEKL. V was clipped by 1 base and J by 2 bases, with 12 bases between them. This CDR3 has 15 residues. The V gene is TRBV4-1, the J gene TRBJ2-7; D uncertain. The sample was CD4+ T cells from blood buffy coats. The receptor was isolated from a human donor in good health. CDR3: CASSQAFLGTYEQYF. In DNA form, the CDR3 reads TGCGCCAGCAGCCAAGCGTTTCTGGGGACCTACGAGCAGTACTTC.